Below, 29 T cell receptor beta chains from the same sample are listed, as sequenced in a study of identifying expanded T cells in peripheral blood. Sequenced by immunoSEQ multiplex PCR; TCRdb stores in-frame clones only, minus some. Among 60,000 to 65,000 clones listed, approximately 82% were seen once. Source material: blood. These TCRs come from a person aged 18 to 70 in good health.

The chain carries TRBV21-1 and TRBJ2-3. TRBV21-1 counts as a pseudogene. The CDR3 is 15 amino acids. This CDR3 is CASSPPDGRTDTQYF. The CDR3 nucleotides are TGTGCCAGCAGCCCCCCGGACGGACGCACAGATACGCAGTATTTT.

The chain joins TRBV7-8 to TRBJ1-1; no reliable D call. Per germline, CDR1 SGHVS and CDR2 FQNEAQ. V was cut by 5 bases and J by 9 bases, with 10 bases left in between. CDR3 length: 11 amino acids. CDR3 nucleotide sequence: TGTGCCAGCAGCACAAGCGGGCAAGCTTTCTTT. As protein: CASSTSGQAFF.

This clone occurred a few times. In nucleotides, the CDR3 is TGTGCCAGCAGCCCTTCGAGCCCGGCCTACGAGCAGTACTTC. This encodes CASSPSSPAYEQYF. This chain connects TRBV7-2 to TRBJ2-7; D call uncertain. The ends were cut back, 5 bases at V and 2 bases at J, with 13 bases in the middle. The V gene's germline CDR1 is SGHTA and CDR2 FQGNSA. The CDR3 covers 14 residues.

The V call is TRBV28, the J call TRBJ2-3; 9 bases agree with TRBD1. V shed 5 bases and J 8 bases; nucleotides not matched to a gene: 11. CDR3 length equals 15 residues. The V gene's germline CDR1 is MDHEN and CDR2 SYDVKM. The CDR3 sequence: CASSRTGGVLVTQYF. The CDR3 coding sequence is TGTGCCAGCAGTCGAACAGGGGGCGTTTTGGTTACGCAGTATTTT. The complete variable domain, with remaining parts taken from reference TRBV28 and TRBJ2-3, reads DVKVTQSSRYLVKRTGEKVFLECVQDMDHENMFWYRQDPGLGLRLIYFSYDVKMKEKGDIPEGYSVSREKKERFSLILESASTNQTSMYLCASSRTGGVLVTQYFGPGTRLTVL.

V and J are TRBV9 and TRBJ2-2, with D possibly being TRBD1 (5 bases). The length of the CDR3 is 16 residues. V lost 4 bases and J 4 bases, leaving 17 bases between the germline ends. CDR1 is SGDLS, CDR2 YYNGEE, per germline. The CDR3 nucleotides are TGTGCCAGCAGCTTAGGGGCTCTCTCGAGCACCGGGGAGCTGTTTTTT. Translated, it gives CASSLGALSSTGELFF.

This sequence joins TRBV11-2 and TRBJ2-1, with TRBD2 as a possible D gene (5 bases). There are 15 residues in the CDR3. Between the trimmed V and J ends, which lost 5 bases and 1 base, there was a span of 12 bases. Germline CDR1 reads SGHAT; CDR2 reads FQNNGV. The CDR3 nucleotides read TGTGCCAGCAGCCACGAGGGAGCATCCTACAATGAGCAGTTCTTC. Translated, it gives CASSHEGASYNEQFF.

V and J are TRBV7-6 and TRBJ1-1, with D maybe TRBD1 (6 bases). Germline CDR1 SGHVS, CDR2 FNYEAQ. This CDR3 is built from 18 residues. V dropped 5 bases and J dropped 1 base, with 23 bases sitting between them. CDR3 nucleotide sequence: TGTGCCAGCAGCCCAGGGTTGGGGGGCTTAGAGAAGAACACTGAAGCTTTCTTT. This sequence encodes CASSPGLGGLEKNTEAFF.

In DNA, the CDR3 is TGTGCCAGCAGGATACACAGGGGCGGGGAGGAAGCTTTCTTT. It specifies CASRIHRGGEEAFF. The chain combines TRBV6-5 with TRBJ1-1; 7 positions agree with TRBD1. The J segment lost 8 bases and the V segment lost 6 bases, leaving 12 bases of the junction unmatched. This CDR3 has 14 residues. Germline V CDR1 and CDR2: MNHEY, SVGAGI.

The gene calls are TRBV11-3 and TRBJ2-7; 11 nucleotides agree with TRBD2. Germline CDR1 SGHNT, CDR2 YENEEA. J was trimmed by 0 bases and V by 5 bases; bases with no gene match: 6. CDR3 length: 16 amino acids. The CDR3 loop is CASSTTGTSGSYEQYF. The CDR3, as DNA: TGTGCCAGCAGCACGACCGGGACTAGCGGCTCCTACGAGCAGTACTTC.

V is TRBV9 and J is TRBJ1-1; D call uncertain. Germline CDR1 and CDR2: SGDLS and YYNGEE. V lost 0 bases and J 6 bases, leaving 9 bases between the germline ends. The CDR3 runs to 13 residues. CDR3 in amino acids: CASSVGGFAEAFF. CDR3 nucleotide sequence: TGTGCCAGCAGCGTAGGAGGTTTCGCTGAAGCTTTCTTT.

V and J are TRBV5-4 and TRBJ1-2; 7 nucleotides line up with TRBD1. CDR3 size: 12 residues. Germline loops: CDR1 SGHNT, CDR2 YYREEE (reference sequence). Germline trimming cut 4 bases from V and 4 bases from J; bases unmatched to any gene: 1. Here the CDR3 DNA reads TGTGCCAGCAGCAGGGACAGCTATGGCTACACCTTC. Translation gives CASSRDSYGYTF.

This chain connects TRBV18 to TRBJ1-2; D perhaps matches TRBD1 (6 bases). Trimming took 1 base from V and 4 from J, leaving 10 bases between them. The CDR3 spans 14 residues. Germline V gene sequence: CDR1 KGHSH, CDR2 LQKENI. In DNA form, the CDR3 reads TGTGCCAGCTCACCACAGGACAGCCCCTATGGCTACACCTTC. Its translation is CASSPQDSPYGYTF.

The rearrangement links TRBV4-3 to TRBJ2-7; 7 bases are shared with TRBD2. Germline V gene lookup returns CDR1 LGHNA and CDR2 YSLEER. V lost 5 bases, J lost 0 bases, and 10 bases stayed unmatched. The CDR3 extends over 16 amino acids. CDR3 protein: CASSSLGGSDSYEQYF. The CDR3 DNA is TGCGCCAGCAGCTCCCTCGGGGGGTCGGACTCCTACGAGCAGTACTTC.

The chain is built from TRBV5-1 and TRBJ1-4; the D gene is possibly TRBD1 (5 bases). With 0 bases removed from V and 4 bases from J, the gap between germline ends came to 10 bases. Per germline, CDR1 SGHRS and CDR2 YFSETQ. The CDR3 length is 15 residues. CDR3 nucleotide sequence: TGCGCCAGCAGCTTGGAGGGACGGGGTAATGAAAAACTGTTTTTT. This sequence encodes CASSLEGRGNEKLFF.

The chain combines TRBV5-6 with TRBJ2-7; TRBD2 matches 8 bases. CDR1 is SGHDT, CDR2 YYEEEE, per germline. The CDR3 runs to 15 residues. Trimming cost V 6 bases and J 6 bases; bases outside gene matches: 14. The CDR3 DNA reads as TGTGCCAGCAACCTCTTCGGGAGGGCCCAATCCGAGCAGTACTTC. Its translation: CASNLFGRAQSEQYF.

The genes are TRBV7-2 and TRBJ2-5; D not resolved. Trimming took 3 bases from V and 3 from J, leaving 14 bases between them. The CDR3 length is 15 residues. The V gene's germline CDR1 is SGHTA and CDR2 FQGNSA. The CDR3 DNA follows: TGTGCCAGCAGCTTCTGGAACTCTCCGAAAGAGACCCAGTACTTC. This translates into CASSFWNSPKETQYF.

The chain combines TRBV6-5 with TRBJ1-2; 7 bases map to TRBD1. From germline, CDR1 is MNHEY and CDR2 SVGAGI. V trimming: 2 bases; J trimming: 4 bases; junction bases outside the gene matches: 7. The CDR3 runs 15 residues. In DNA form, the CDR3 reads TGTGCCAGCAGTTACCCTGAACAGGGGTCCTATGGCTACACCTTC. Translation: CASSYPEQGSYGYTF.

J is TRBJ2-5 and V is TRBV7-2; D gene unclear. This CDR3 region has 14 residues. Trimming took 2 bases from V and 3 from J, leaving 10 bases between them. Per the germline V gene, CDR1 is SGHTA and CDR2 is FQGNSA. CDR3 loop: CASSLWVTEETQYF. The CDR3 coding sequence is TGTGCCAGCAGCTTATGGGTCACCGAAGAGACCCAGTACTTC.

This clone was observed a few times. The V gene is TRBV11-3, the J gene TRBJ2-1; 10 bases align to TRBD2. V lost 2 bases, J lost 9 bases, and 1 base stayed unmatched. This CDR3 has 13 residues. In germline, CDR1 is SGHNT, CDR2 YENEEA. CDR3 sequence: CASSLLAGVEQFF. CDR3 nucleotides: TGTGCCAGCAGCTTACTAGCGGGAGTTGAGCAGTTCTTC.

By frequency in the sample, this clone is medium-sized. The chain links TRBV6-6 to TRBJ1-5; D possibly corresponds to TRBD1 (6 bases). Germline lookup yields CDR1 MNHNY and CDR2 SVGAGI (reference sequence). The length of the CDR3 is 13 residues. The germline V and J ends were trimmed by 4 bases and 4 bases, with 8 bases remaining between them. CDR3 nucleotide sequence: TGTGCCAGCAGTTGGACAGAGAATCAGCCCCAGCATTTT. It translates to CASSWTENQPQHF.

This clone was found once. The chain carries TRBV7-9 and TRBJ2-2; possibly TRBD2 for D (5 bases). This CDR3 has 15 amino acids. Germline CDR1 and CDR2: SEHNR and FQNEAQ (reference sequence). Trimming stripped 5 bases from V and 1 base from J, with 11 bases between. The CDR3 sequence: CASSRGDWNTGELFF. The CDR3 DNA reads TGTGCCAGCAGCCGGGGAGACTGGAACACCGGGGAGCTGTTTTTT.

This chain connects TRBV7-9 to TRBJ2-1, with TRBD2 matching over 8 bases. Trimming cost V 5 bases and J 3 bases; bases outside gene matches: 12. The germline gives CDR1 SEHNR, CDR2 FQNEAQ (reference sequence). The CDR3 contains 17 residues. The CDR3 is CASSPGRLAGDYNEQFF. CDR3 nucleotide sequence: TGTGCCAGCAGCCCCGGCCGTCTAGCGGGCGACTACAATGAGCAGTTCTTC.

The count of this clone is one. The sample holds other DNA sequences that translate to the same CDR3. The rearrangement uses TRBV5-6 and TRBJ1-2; D gene unclear. V was shortened by 0 bases and J by 4 bases, with 13 bases between the two germline ends. Looked up from germline, CDR1 is SGHDT and CDR2 is YYEEEE. The CDR3 runs to 15 residues. The CDR3 reads CASSLGSARSYGYTF. CDR3 coding DNA: TGTGCCAGCAGCTTGGGGTCGGCGAGGAGCTATGGCTACACCTTC.

The gene calls are TRBV10-1 and TRBJ2-3, with TRBD2 identical over 9 bases. CDR1 and CDR2 (germline): WNHNN, SYGVQD (reference sequence). The CDR3 runs 15 residues. V lost 3 bases and J lost 1; bases outside the gene matches: 2. The CDR3 coding sequence is TGCGCCAGCAGTGAATCTAGCGGGGGCACAGATACGCAGTATTTT. Residues: CASSESSGGTDTQYF.

The chain's CDR3 is CASRLNTEAFF. CDR3 sequence (DNA): TGTGCCAGCAGGCTAAACACTGAAGCTTTCTTT. The rearrangement joins TRBV6-5 to TRBJ1-1; D gene uncertain. CDR1 and CDR2 from the germline V gene are MNHEY and SVGAGI. Trimming removed 6 bases at V and 2 bases at J, with 4 bases between. CDR3 length equals 11 residues.

The chain joins TRBV6-6 to TRBJ1-1; D perhaps matches TRBD1 (6 bases). Germline-derived CDR1 and CDR2 are MNHNY and SVGAGI (reference sequence). The CDR3 contains 13 residues. V dropped 6 bases and J dropped 7 bases, with 15 bases sitting between them. The CDR3 DNA reads TGTGCCAGCAGACGACTTGGACAGCTTGAAGCTTTCTTT. Translated, it gives CASRRLGQLEAFF.

The chain uses TRBV25-1 and TRBJ1-5, with TRBD1 as a possible D gene (6 bases). The germline gives CDR1 MGHDK, CDR2 SYGVNS. V was trimmed by 4 bases and J by 4 bases, leaving 17 bases between them. CDR3 length equals 16 residues. This CDR3 is CASSAGEGVGNQPQHF. CDR3 nucleotides: TGTGCCAGCAGTGCCGGTGAGGGGGTGGGGAATCAGCCCCAGCATTTT. Full variable domain (outside the CDR3, taken from reference TRBV25-1 and TRBJ1-5): EADIYQTPRYLVIGTGKKITLECSQTMGHDKMYWYQQDPGMELHLIHYSYGVNSTEKGDLSSESTVSRIRTEHFPLTLESARPSHTSQYLCASSAGEGVGNQPQHFGDGTRLSIL.

The chain uses TRBV29-1 and TRBJ2-5; TRBD1 aligns across 7 bases. The CDR3 spans 12 residues. Germline loops: CDR1 SQVTM, CDR2 ANQGSEA. V trimming: 7 bases; J trimming: 5 bases; junction bases outside the gene matches: 7. The CDR3 nucleotides are TGCAGCGGGTTAAAAGGGGGCGAGACCCAGTACTTC. Its translation: CSGLKGGETQYF.

This chain connects TRBV7-9 to TRBJ2-3, with D tentatively TRBD2 (5 bases). The V end was cut by 5 bases, the J end by 2 bases, with 11 bases between. CDR1 SEHNR and CDR2 FQNEAQ come from the germline V gene (reference sequence). CDR3 length: 14 residues. The CDR3 DNA reads as TGTGCCAGCAGCCAACGGGGAGCCACAGATACGCAGTATTTT. Protein: CASSQRGATDTQYF.